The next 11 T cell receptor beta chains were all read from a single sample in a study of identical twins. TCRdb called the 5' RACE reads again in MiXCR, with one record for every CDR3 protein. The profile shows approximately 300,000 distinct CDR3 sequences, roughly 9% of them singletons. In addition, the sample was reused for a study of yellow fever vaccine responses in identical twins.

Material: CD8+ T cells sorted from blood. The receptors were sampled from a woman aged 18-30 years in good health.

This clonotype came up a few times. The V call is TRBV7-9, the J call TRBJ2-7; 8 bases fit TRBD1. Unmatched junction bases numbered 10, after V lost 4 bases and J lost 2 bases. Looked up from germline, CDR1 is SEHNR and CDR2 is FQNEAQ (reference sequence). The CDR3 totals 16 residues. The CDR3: CASSSPDRAPPYEQYF. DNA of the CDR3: TGTGCCAGCAGCTCCCCGGACAGGGCGCCACCCTACGAGCAGTACTTC.

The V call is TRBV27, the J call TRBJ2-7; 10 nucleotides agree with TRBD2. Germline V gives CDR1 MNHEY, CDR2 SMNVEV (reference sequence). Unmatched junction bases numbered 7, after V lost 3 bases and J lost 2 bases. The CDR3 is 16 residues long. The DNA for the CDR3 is TGTGCCAGCAGTTTGGCCGGGACTAGCGTCACCTACGAGCAGTACTTC. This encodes CASSLAGTSVTYEQYF.

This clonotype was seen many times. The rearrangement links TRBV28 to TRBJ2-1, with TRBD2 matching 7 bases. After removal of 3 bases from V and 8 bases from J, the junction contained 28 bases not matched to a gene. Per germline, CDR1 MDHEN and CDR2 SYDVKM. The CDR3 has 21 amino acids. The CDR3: CASSLPPGRWTSRLFNDEQFF. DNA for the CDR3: TGTGCCAGCAGTTTGCCGCCGGGACGGTGGACTAGTAGGCTATTTAATGATGAGCAGTTCTTC. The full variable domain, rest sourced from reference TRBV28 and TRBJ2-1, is DVKVTQSSRYLVKRTGEKVFLECVQDMDHENMFWYRQDPGLGLRLIYFSYDVKMKEKGDIPEGYSVSREKKERFSLILESASTNQTSMYLCASSLPPGRWTSRLFNDEQFFGPGTRLTVL.

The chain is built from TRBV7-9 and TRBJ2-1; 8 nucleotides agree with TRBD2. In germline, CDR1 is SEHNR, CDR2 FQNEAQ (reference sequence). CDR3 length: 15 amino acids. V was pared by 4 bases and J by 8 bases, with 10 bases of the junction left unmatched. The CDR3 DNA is TGTGCCAGCAGCTCCGCCCCGGGGGGGGTTGATGAGCAGTTCTTC. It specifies CASSSAPGGVDEQFF.

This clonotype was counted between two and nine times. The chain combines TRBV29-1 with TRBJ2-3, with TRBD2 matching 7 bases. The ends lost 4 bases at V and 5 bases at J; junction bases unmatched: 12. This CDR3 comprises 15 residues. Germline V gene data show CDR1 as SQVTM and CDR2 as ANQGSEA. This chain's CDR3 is CSVGGIGTGGDTQYF. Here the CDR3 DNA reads TGCAGCGTTGGGGGGATAGGGACGGGAGGAGATACGCAGTATTTT.

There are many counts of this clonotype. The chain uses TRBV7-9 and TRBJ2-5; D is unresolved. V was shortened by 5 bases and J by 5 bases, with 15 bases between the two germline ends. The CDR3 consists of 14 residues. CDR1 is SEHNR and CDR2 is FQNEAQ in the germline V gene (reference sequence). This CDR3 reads CASSPRYQLETQYF. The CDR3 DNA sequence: TGTGCCAGCAGCCCAAGATATCAGTTGGAGACCCAGTACTTC.

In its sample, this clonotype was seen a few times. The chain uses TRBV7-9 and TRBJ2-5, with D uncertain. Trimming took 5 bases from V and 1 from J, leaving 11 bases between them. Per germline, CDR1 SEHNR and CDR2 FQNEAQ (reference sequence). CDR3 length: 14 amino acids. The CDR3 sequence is CASSEVSGQETQYF. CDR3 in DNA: TGTGCCAGCAGCGAGGTATCGGGCCAAGAGACCCAGTACTTC.

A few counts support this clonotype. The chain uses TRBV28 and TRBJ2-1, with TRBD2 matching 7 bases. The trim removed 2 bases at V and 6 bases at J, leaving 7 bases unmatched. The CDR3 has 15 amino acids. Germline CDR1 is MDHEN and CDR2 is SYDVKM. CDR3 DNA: TGTGCCAGCAGTTTACTAGCGGACCTAAGCAATGAGCAGTTCTTC. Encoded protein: CASSLLADLSNEQFF.

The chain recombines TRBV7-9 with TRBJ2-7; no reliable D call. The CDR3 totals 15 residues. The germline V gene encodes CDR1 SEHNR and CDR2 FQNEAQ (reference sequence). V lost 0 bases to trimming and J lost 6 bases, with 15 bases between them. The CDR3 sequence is CASSLASAGSAEQYF. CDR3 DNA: TGTGCCAGCAGCTTAGCTTCCGCCGGCTCGGCCGAGCAGTACTTC.

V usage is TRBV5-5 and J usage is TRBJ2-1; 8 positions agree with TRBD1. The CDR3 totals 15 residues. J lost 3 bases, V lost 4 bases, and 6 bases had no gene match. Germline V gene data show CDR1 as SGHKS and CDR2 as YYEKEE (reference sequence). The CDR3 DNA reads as TGTGCCAGCAGCCTCAGACAGGGGAACTACAATGAGCAGTTCTTC. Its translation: CASSLRQGNYNEQFF.

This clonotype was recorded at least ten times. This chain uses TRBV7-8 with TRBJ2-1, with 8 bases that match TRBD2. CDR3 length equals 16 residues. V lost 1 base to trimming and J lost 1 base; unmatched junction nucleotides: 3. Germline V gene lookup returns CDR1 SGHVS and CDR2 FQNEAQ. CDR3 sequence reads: CASSLELAGSYNEQFF. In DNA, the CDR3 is TGTGCCAGCAGCTTAGAGTTAGCGGGGTCCTACAATGAGCAGTTCTTC.